Listed below are T cell receptor beta chains from one sample, sequenced in a study of T cell responses to AZD1222 COVID-19 vaccine. Data came from immunoSEQ multiplex PCR; TCRdb stores just in-frame clones and leaves some out. The profile shows around 110,000 clones, 93% of them singletons. Sequenced material: peripheral blood, taken on day 0 of AZD1222 vaccination. The receptors come from an adult in good health. CDR3s include the opening cysteine and the closing phenylalanine or tryptophan. The order of the fields is J gene, clone size, D gene, V gene, CDR3 protein, CDR3 DNA. A D gene is named only where the DNA matches it firmly. Expanded clones are given a class, and other clones once, few, many or no size at all.

TRBJ2-7	.	TRBD2	TRBV29-1	CSVGGRLAGHHEQYF	TGCAGCGTTGGCGGGCGACTAGCGGGGCATCACGAGCAGTACTTC
TRBJ2-5	.	.	TRBV28	CASSLCPINQKGLQETQYF	TGTGCCAGCAGTTTATGCCCAATTAATCAGAAGGGGCTACAAGAGACCCAGTACTTC
TRBJ1-2	once	.	TRBV21-1	CASSKGPRGGPGDYGYTF	TGTGCCAGCAGCAAAGGCCCACGAGGGGGGCCGGGTGACTATGGCTACACCTTC
TRBJ1-1	once	.	TRBV2	CATRGQMNTEAFF	TGTGCCACCCGTGGACAGATGAACACTGAAGCTTTCTTT
TRBJ2-7	.	TRBD1	TRBV10-2	CASSYRDRGYEQYF	TGCGCCAGCAGCTACCGGGACAGGGGTTACGAGCAGTACTTC
TRBJ2-1	.	.	TRBV9	CASSVSQGGNEQFF	TGTGCCAGCAGCGTTAGTCAGGGAGGCAATGAGCAGTTCTTC
TRBJ2-7	.	TRBD1	TRBV11-1	CASSLNRGFSYEQYF	TGTGCCAGCAGCTTAAACAGGGGGTTCTCCTACGAGCAGTACTTC
TRBJ1-2	few	TRBD1	TRBV6-5	CASSTVPGQGAHTF	TGTGCCAGCAGTACCGTCCCGGGACAGGGGGCCCACACCTTC
TRBJ2-1	.	.	TRBV3-1/TRBV3-2	CASSLTTGGQFF	TGTGCCAGCAGCCTAACGACTGGGGGGCAGTTCTTC
TRBJ2-7	.	.	TRBV2	CASTDIYEQYF	TGTGCCAGCACCGACATCTACGAGCAGTACTTC
TRBJ1-4	.	.	TRBV3-1/TRBV3-2	CASTPGGTNEKLFF	TGTGCCAGCACCCCTGGAGGGACTAATGAAAAACTGTTTTTT
TRBJ1-6	.	.	TRBV9	CASRTGTAYNSPLHF	TGTGCCAGCAGGACCGGGACGGCATATAATTCACCCCTCCACTTT
TRBJ1-6	.	TRBD1	TRBV19	CASSIGGRDRGYNSPLHF	TGTGCCAGTAGTATTGGAGGCCGGGACAGGGGCTATAATTCACCCCTCCACTTT
TRBJ1-5	.	TRBD1	TRBV28	CASSLPGQYSNQPQHF	TGTGCCAGCAGTTTACCGGGACAGTATAGCAATCAGCCCCAGCATTTT
TRBJ1-3	.	.	TRBV29-1	CSVEGGNTIYF	TGCAGCGTTGAAGGTGGAAACACCATATATTTT
TRBJ2-7	.	.	TRBV12-3/TRBV12-4	CASSLYYEQYF	TGTGCCAGCAGTTTATACTACGAGCAGTACTTC
TRBJ2-2	.	TRBD2	TRBV11-2	CASSFIGLAGSDFTGELFF	TGTGCCAGCAGCTTTATAGGACTAGCGGGATCTGATTTTACCGGGGAGCTGTTTTTT
TRBJ1-1	once	.	TRBV7-9	CASFGGMNTEAFF	TGTGCCAGCTTTGGGGGAATGAACACTGAAGCTTTCTTT
TRBJ2-3	.	TRBD2	TRBV7-3	CASSSGGRTDTQYF	TGTGCCAGCAGCTCGGGAGGACGCACAGATACGCAGTATTTT
TRBJ1-4	.	TRBD1	TRBV27	CASRVGQGSGATTNEKLFF	TGTGCCAGCAGGGTGGGACAGGGGAGTGGGGCAACAACTAATGAAAAACTGTTTTTT
TRBJ2-7	.	.	TRBV5-5	CASSNTYRSSYEQYF	TGTGCCAGCAGCAATACGTATAGGTCTTCCTACGAGCAGTACTTC
TRBJ2-7	.	.	TRBV15	CATRGKKLYEQYF	TGTGCCACCAGGGGCAAAAAGCTCTACGAGCAGTACTTC
TRBJ2-1	.	TRBD2	TRBV19	CASSIAPSGPGDEQFF	TGTGCCAGTAGTATAGCTCCTAGCGGCCCGGGTGATGAGCAGTTCTTC
TRBJ1-1	once	.	TRBV3-1/TRBV3-2	CASSRTWVGTEAFF	TGTGCCAGCAGCCGCACATGGGTTGGCACTGAAGCTTTCTTT
TRBJ1-3	once	TRBD1	TRBV5-5	CASSFRRDNRGDSGNTIYF	TGTGCCAGCAGCTTCCGCCGGGATAACAGGGGAGACTCTGGAAACACCATATATTTT
TRBJ2-3	.	TRBD2	TRBV5-1	CASSLAPGGPDTQYF	TGCGCCAGCAGCTTGGCGCCGGGAGGACCAGATACGCAGTATTTT
TRBJ1-5	.	.	TRBV28	CASSLRGVVPRVPNQPQHF	TGTGCCAGCAGTTTGAGAGGCGTCGTACCCCGGGTCCCCAATCAGCCCCAGCATTTT
TRBJ2-3	.	.	TRBV5-1	CASSLAPESTDTQYF	TGCGCCAGCAGCTTGGCACCAGAGAGCACAGATACGCAGTATTTT
TRBJ1-2	.	.	TRBV6-2/TRBV6-3	CASSASGDSYGYTF	TGTGCCAGCAGTGCGTCAGGGGATAGCTATGGCTACACCTTC
TRBJ2-3	.	TRBD2	TRBV7-9	CASSLGGTSGGDTQYF	TGTGCCAGCAGCTTAGGCGGAACCTCGGGGGGGGATACGCAGTATTTT
TRBJ2-2	few	.	TRBV5-1	CASSLAVNTGELFF	TGCGCCAGCAGCTTAGCGGTGAACACCGGGGAGCTGTTTTTT
TRBJ2-7	.	TRBD2	TRBV3-1/TRBV3-2	CASSQEGRTSRLSEQYF	TGTGCCAGCAGCCAAGAAGGGAGGACTAGCCGTCTTTCCGAGCAGTACTTC
TRBJ1-2	.	.	TRBV9	CASSGRGEGYTF	TGTGCCAGCAGCGGACGGGGAGAGGGCTACACCTTC
TRBJ2-7	.	.	TRBV5-6	CASTLMGGQYEQYF	TGTGCCAGCACCTTGATGGGGGGACAGTACGAGCAGTACTTC
TRBJ2-7	.	.	TRBV5-3	CARSPTQRTLEYLKNYEQYF	TGTGCCAGAAGCCCGACCCAGCGGACTTTGGAGTACCTCAAGAACTACGAGCAGTACTTC
TRBJ2-7	once	TRBD2	TRBV9	CASSFGTTYEQYF	TGTGCCAGCAGCTTCGGGACTACCTACGAGCAGTACTTC
TRBJ2-1	.	.	TRBV6-5	CASMGGGFYNEQFF	TGTGCCAGCATGGGCGGCGGGTTCTACAATGAGCAGTTCTTC
TRBJ2-5	.	.	TRBV7-9	CASSQDSFQETQYF	TGTGCCAGCAGCCAAGACAGTTTCCAAGAGACCCAGTACTTC
TRBJ1-2	.	.	TRBV4-1	CASSPSQNVGYTF	TGCGCCAGCAGCCCCAGCCAGAACGTGGGCTACACCTTC
TRBJ2-1	.	TRBD2	TRBV4-1	CASSQALAGTSYNEQFF	TGCGCCAGCAGCCAAGCGCTAGCGGGGACCTCCTACAATGAGCAGTTCTTC
TRBJ1-1	.	.	TRBV11-1	CASSLLPGEAFF	TGTGCCAGCAGCCTCTTACCAGGGGAGGCTTTCTTT
TRBJ2-7	.	.	TRBV7-2	CASSSWGSYEQYF	TGTGCCAGCAGCTCCTGGGGCTCCTACGAGCAGTACTTC
TRBJ1-2	.	TRBD1	TRBV28	CASIPSPGGQTGDYGYTF	TGTGCCAGTATCCCCTCCCCCGGGGGGCAGACAGGGGACTATGGCTACACCTTC
TRBJ2-7	.	TRBD1	TRBV19	CASTSAGGVGEQYF	TGTGCCAGTACCTCGGCAGGGGGAGTGGGCGAGCAGTACTTC
TRBJ2-2	few	TRBD2	TRBV28	CASSSLTSGGTGELFF	TGTGCCAGCAGTTCCCTAACTAGCGGGGGTACCGGGGAGCTGTTTTTT
TRBJ1-4	.	.	TRBV2	CASKAETSTNEKLFF	TGTGCCAGCAAGGCAGAGACATCAACTAATGAAAAACTGTTTTTT